Listed here are 23 T cell receptor beta chains from one sample, sequenced in a study of T-cell memory formation after mild COVID-19. TCRdb analysed the 5' RACE reads with MiXCR anew, one entry per CDR3 protein. The sample has around 150,000 distinct CDR3 sequences, roughly 15% seen once; the top ten hold around 14%. Source material: PBMCs or a T cell subset sorted from them (not recorded which). The receptors stem from an adult woman who had mild COVID-19 (a few samples of this study predate the infection). Cell type and time point are not known.

The rearrangement links TRBV20-1 to TRBJ2-7; D unclear. Between the trimmed V and J ends, which lost 4 bases and 3 bases, there was a span of 19 bases. Germline assignment: CDR1 DFQATT and CDR2 SNEGSKA (reference sequence). The length of the CDR3 is 15 residues. The CDR3 loop is CSAIRAGRTIYEQYF. CDR3 in DNA: TGCAGTGCTATAAGGGCCGGACGGACGATCTACGAGCAGTACTTC.

The chain has TRBV6-6 and TRBJ2-3; 8 bases fit TRBD2. This CDR3 has 14 amino acids. V was clipped by 7 bases and J by 2 bases; unmatched bases: 5. Germline CDR1 MNHNY, CDR2 SVGAGI (reference sequence). CDR3: CASTIAGPTDTQYF. DNA for the CDR3: TGTGCCAGCACCATAGCGGGACCCACAGATACGCAGTATTTT.

The rearrangement joins TRBV7-2 to TRBJ1-1, with a possible D match to TRBD1 (5 bases). The germline CDR1 and CDR2 sequences are SGHTA and FQGNSA. The CDR3 loop spans 14 amino acids. The V end lost 3 bases, the J end lost 4 bases, and 12 bases lay between the germline ends. As DNA, the CDR3 is TGTGCCAGCAGCTTCGGCGGGGCATCCACTGAAGCTTTCTTT. Translating gives CASSFGGASTEAFF. The whole variable domain, remainder taken from reference TRBV7-2 and TRBJ1-1, is GAGVSQSPSNKVTEKGKDVELRCDPISGHTALYWYRQSLGQGLEFLIYFQGNSAPDKSGLPSDRFSAERTGGSVSTLTIQRTQQEDSAVYLCASSFGGASTEAFFGQGTRLTVV.

The chain recombines TRBV10-3 with TRBJ2-5; no firm D call. Germline V lookup: CDR1 ENHRY, CDR2 SYGVKD. The CDR3 consists of 13 residues. The ends were cut back, 9 bases at V and 3 bases at J, with 14 bases in the middle. CDR3 region: CAMGKSSKETQYF. CDR3 in DNA: TGTGCCATGGGGAAATCATCTAAAGAGACCCAGTACTTC.

This clonotype has more than one count but fewer than ten. J is TRBJ2-1 and V is TRBV5-1; 9 positions agree with TRBD1. Trimming took 0 bases from V and 7 from J; bases not matched to a gene: 5. The CDR3 contains 15 residues. CDR1 SGHRS and CDR2 YFSETQ come from the germline V gene. DNA for the CDR3: TGCGCCAGCAGCTTGGACCAGACAGGGGGAAATGAGCAGTTCTTC. This encodes CASSLDQTGGNEQFF.

This clonotype showed up many times. This rearrangement joins TRBV10-3 to TRBJ2-3, with 9 bases identical to TRBD2. V shed 6 bases and J 1 base; nucleotides not matched to a gene: 11. This CDR3 has 17 amino acids. Germline V gene sequence: CDR1 ENHRY, CDR2 SYGVKD. CDR3 in amino acids: CAISGTSSHPGTDTQYF. For the CDR3, the DNA is TGTGCCATCAGCGGGACTAGCTCCCACCCAGGCACAGATACGCAGTATTTT.

This clonotype was counted ten times or more. The chain joins TRBV5-1 to TRBJ1-1; the match to TRBD1 covers 11 bases. J lost 3 bases, V lost 6 bases, and 7 bases had no gene match. Germline values: CDR1 SGHRS, CDR2 YFSETQ. The length of the CDR3 is 15 residues. The CDR3 DNA is TGCGCCAGCACTTTTGGACAGGGGGCATACACTGAAGCTTTCTTT. This codes for CASTFGQGAYTEAFF. The complete variable domain, with remaining parts taken from reference TRBV5-1 and TRBJ1-1, reads KAGVTQTPRYLIKTRGQQVTLSCSPISGHRSVSWYQQTPGQGLQFLFEYFSETQRNKGNFPGRFSGRQFSNSRSEMNVSTLELGDSALYLCASTFGQGAYTEAFFGQGTRLTVV.

This clonotype was found a few times. The CDR3 DNA is TGTGCCAGCAGTTTAGTACAGGAGAGCTCCTACGAGCAGTACTTC. Translation: CASSLVQESSYEQYF. The rearrangement uses TRBV27 and TRBJ2-7; D perhaps matches TRBD1 (5 bases). This CDR3 has 15 amino acids. Trimming took 2 bases from V and 0 from J, leaving 11 bases between them. Germline V gene sequence: CDR1 MNHEY, CDR2 SMNVEV (reference sequence).

In this sample, this clonotype turned up a few times. The CDR3 nucleotides are TGTGCCAGCAGTTACCCCGCTGGCGGGGAGCTGTTTTTT. This translates into CASSYPAGGELFF. V and J are TRBV6-6 and TRBJ2-2; D not certain. The V gene lost 2 bases and the J gene lost 7 bases, with 8 bases spanning the gap. There are 13 residues in the CDR3. Germline V lookup: CDR1 MNHNY, CDR2 SVGAGI (reference sequence).

This clonotype occurred a few times. The chain combines TRBV12-3 or TRBV12-4 with TRBJ1-4, with D maybe TRBD1 (5 bases). This CDR3 has 12 amino acids. Written as DNA, the CDR3 is TGTGGGGTTGAGACGGTGGAGGGGAAACTGTTTTTT. It yields the protein CGVETVEGKLFF.

The chain combines TRBV21-1 with TRBJ1-6; the table assigns TRBD1, which was not confirmed against the DNA. TRBV21-1 is noted as a pseudogene. The CDR3 totals 19 residues. In DNA form, the CDR3 reads TGTGCCAGCAGCAAAAAGGGGACAGCGTATTACTCCTATAATTCACCCCTCCACTTT. The encoded protein is CASSKKGTAYYSYNSPLHF.

The chain couples TRBV2 to TRBJ1-2; D is ambiguous. The germline gives CDR1 SNHLY, CDR2 FYNNEI. The V end was cut by 1 base, the J end by 0 bases, with 9 bases between. This CDR3 contains 15 residues. The CDR3: CASSEGRKANYGYTF. DNA of the CDR3: TGTGCCAGCAGTGAAGGACGAAAAGCTAACTATGGCTACACCTTC.

In this sample, this clonotype turned up a few times. This CDR3 reads CATSDLKRGTGYTF. The CDR3 DNA is TGTGCCACCAGTGATTTAAAGCGAGGCACGGGCTACACCTTC. The chain employs TRBV24-1 and TRBJ1-2; unclear D gene. This CDR3 is built from 14 residues. V lost 1 base, J lost 8 bases, and 13 bases lay in between. CDR1 is KGHDR, CDR2 SFDVKD, per germline.

The chain joins TRBV15 to TRBJ2-7; possibly TRBD2 for D (6 bases). The V and J ends lost 1 base and 0 bases respectively, with 10 bases between them. CDR1 is LNHNV, CDR2 YYDKDF, per germline (reference sequence). The CDR3 totals 15 residues. The CDR3 DNA reads as TGTGCCACCAGCAGAGGGGGGGTCAGCTCCTACGAGCAGTACTTC. The encoded protein is CATSRGGVSSYEQYF.

This chain connects TRBV4-1 to TRBJ2-7; 7 nucleotides match TRBD2. The length of the CDR3 is 17 residues. Germline V gives CDR1 MGHRA, CDR2 YSYEKL. Trimming at V came to 2 bases and at J to 6 bases, leaving 16 bases not matched to a gene. Here the CDR3 reads CASSQSGQRGDEFEQYF. CDR3 coding DNA: TGCGCCAGCAGCCAAAGCGGCCAGCGGGGTGACGAATTCGAGCAGTACTTC.

V and J are TRBV6-2 or TRBV6-3 and TRBJ2-2; TRBD2 agrees at 8 bases. There are 16 residues in the CDR3. The junction had 10 bases not matched to a gene; V was cut back by 5 bases and J by 5 bases. The germline CDR1 and CDR2 sequences are MNHEY and SVGEGT. CDR3 residues: CASSLNGRAGTGELFF. CDR3 nucleotide sequence: TGTGCCAGCAGTCTCAACGGGAGGGCCGGTACCGGGGAGCTGTTTTTT.

The chain is built from TRBV18 and TRBJ2-7; TRBD1 aligns across 9 bases. Germline V CDR1 and CDR2: KGHSH, LQKENI. The CDR3 sequence is 15 residues long. V shed 5 bases, J shed 2 bases, and the junction held 7 bases outside the gene matches. The CDR3 here is CASSTGGQGAYEQYF. The CDR3 coding sequence is TGTGCCAGCTCAACCGGGGGACAGGGAGCCTACGAGCAGTACTTC.

This rearrangement joins TRBV7-3 to TRBJ2-3; a weak D match, TRBD2 (6 bases). Between the trimmed V and J ends, which lost 4 bases and 0 bases, there was a span of 14 bases. The CDR3 has 16 amino acids. CDR1 is SGHTA and CDR2 is FQGTGA in the germline V gene. CDR3: CASSSGTPRSTDTQYF. Written as DNA, the CDR3 is TGTGCCAGCAGCTCCGGGACTCCCAGAAGCACAGATACGCAGTATTTT.

The rearrangement links TRBV13 to TRBJ2-1; 8 nucleotides line up with TRBD1. Germline lookup yields CDR1 PRHDT and CDR2 FYEKMQ (reference sequence). V was pared by 3 bases and J by 14 bases, with 3 bases of the junction left unmatched. This CDR3 has 11 amino acids. CDR3 residues: CASSFRGPEFF. The CDR3 DNA reads TGTGCCAGCAGCTTCAGGGGGCCGGAGTTCTTC.

This clonotype has a handful of counts. CDR3 coding DNA: TGCAGCGTTGTTTCGGGAGGGCGGAATGAGCAGTTCTTC. This sequence encodes CSVVSGGRNEQFF. V and J are TRBV29-1 and TRBJ2-1; 8 bases are a match to TRBD2. The CDR3 has 13 residues. The germline V gene encodes CDR1 SQVTM and CDR2 ANQGSEA. J was trimmed by 7 bases and V by 4 bases; bases with no gene match: 6.

The chain links TRBV20-1 to TRBJ2-7, with a possible D match to TRBD1 (6 bases). V lost 0 bases to trimming and J lost 0 bases, with 9 bases between them. Germline CDR1 reads DFQATT; CDR2 reads SNEGSKA (reference sequence). This CDR3 comprises 14 residues. The chain's CDR3 is CSARDRGSSYEQYF. In nucleotides, the CDR3 is TGCAGTGCTAGAGACAGGGGCAGCTCCTACGAGCAGTACTTC.

This chain links TRBV4-2 with TRBJ2-3; D gene unclear. Germline-derived CDR1 and CDR2 are LGHNA and YNFKEQ. V was cut by 0 bases and J by 1 base, with 11 bases left in between. The CDR3 is 16 residues long. The CDR3 region has the DNA TGTGCCAGCAGCCAAGATGAGATCCCGGGCACAGATACGCAGTATTTT. Translated: CASSQDEIPGTDTQYF.

In this sample, this clonotype turned up a few times. V usage is TRBV5-1 and J usage is TRBJ2-3; possibly TRBD2 for D (5 bases). Germline-derived CDR1 and CDR2 are SGHRS and YFSETQ. V shed 7 bases and J shed 0 bases, with 12 bases lying between them. The CDR3 extends over 14 amino acids. CDR3: CASGGGSSTDTQYF. Here the CDR3 DNA reads TGCGCCAGCGGAGGAGGCAGTAGCACAGATACGCAGTATTTT.